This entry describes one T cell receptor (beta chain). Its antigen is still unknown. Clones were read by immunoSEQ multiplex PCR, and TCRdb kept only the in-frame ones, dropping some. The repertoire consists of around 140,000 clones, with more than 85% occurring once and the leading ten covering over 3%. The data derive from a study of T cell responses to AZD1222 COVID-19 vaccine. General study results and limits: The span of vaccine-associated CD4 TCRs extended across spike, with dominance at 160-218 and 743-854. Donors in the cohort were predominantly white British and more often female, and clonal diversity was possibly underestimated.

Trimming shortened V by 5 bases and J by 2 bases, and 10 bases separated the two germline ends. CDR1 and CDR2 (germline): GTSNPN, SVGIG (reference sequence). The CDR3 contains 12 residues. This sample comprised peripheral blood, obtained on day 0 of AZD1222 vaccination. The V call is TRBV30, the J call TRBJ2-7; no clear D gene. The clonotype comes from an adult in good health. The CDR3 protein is CAWGLDTYEQYF. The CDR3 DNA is TGTGCCTGGGGCCTAGACACCTACGAGCAGTACTTC. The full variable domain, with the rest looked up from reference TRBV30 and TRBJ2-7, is SQTIHQWPATLVQPVGSPLSLECTVEGTSNPNLYWYRQAAGRGLQLLFYSVGIGQISSEVPQNLSASRPQDRQFILSSKKLLLSDSGFYLCAWGLDTYEQYFGPGTRLTVT.